One TCR beta chain is described in this entry. This entry is derived from a study of control samples from healthy donors and cancer patients. The germline gives CDR1 LNHDA, CDR2 SQIVND (reference sequence). The CDR3 loop spans 14 amino acids. The junction had 15 bases not matched to a gene; V was cut back by 11 bases and J by 6 bases. This table comes from immunoSEQ multiplex PCR, and its TCRdb copy is limited to in-frame clones, with some not included. The table lists over 150,000 clones, around 87% of them singletons. The source material was blood. The chain combines TRBV19 with TRBJ1-1; 7 bases line up with TRBD1. This TCR was recovered from a woman between 45 and 60 years old in good health. This CDR3 reads CAAERGGGSSEAFF. In nucleotides, the CDR3 is TGTGCCGCTGAGCGAGGGGGCGGAAGTTCTGAAGCTTTCTTT.